This TCR beta chain was captured in a study of blood T cells in healthy people across ages. Study-level points and caveats: Measured against age, TCR beta diversity per million T cells decreased in a roughly linear manner. Higher diversity and more naive CD4+ cells were features of long-lived donors, compared to aged donors.

This clonotype was recorded at least ten times. Its antigen is still unknown. Sample-barcoded 5' priming and a J-beta primer mix drove a second PCR of roughly 7 to 11 cycles. TCRdb itself ran the 5' RACE reads through MiXCR, one entry per CDR3 protein. The table includes hundreds of thousands of distinct CDR3 sequences, under 30% detected once. Russia was home to the donors, healthy Caucasian individuals aged roughly 6 to 95. Staff drew approximately 9.7 milliliters of peripheral blood from each donor. The CDR3 contains 13 residues. CDR1 is MDHEN and CDR2 is SYDVKM in the germline V gene. Trimming left V 2 bases short and J 1 base short, with 6 bases between.

The chain recombines TRBV28 with TRBJ2-7; D is unresolved. This TCR was recovered from a woman of 80 years or more in good health. Sequenced material: blood. In DNA form, the CDR3 reads TGTGCCAGCAGTTTAATGGCGTCCTACGAGCAGTACTTC. This codes for CASSLMASYEQYF.